This TCR beta chain was sequenced for a study of T cell repertoires in cytomegalovirus infection. Study-level background: In public TCR beta signatures, there were indications of both CMV infection and matching HLA type.

MiXCR, applied by TCRdb to the reads, yields one record per CDR3 protein. The sample shows about 310,000 distinct CDR3 sequences, roughly 17% of them seen only once. This CDR3 comprises 12 residues. From germline, CDR1 is MGHDK and CDR2 SYGVNS. Sequenced sample: PBMCs. This TCR came from a human donor in good health (CMV status not recorded). Some clones in this sample may be carry-over from other donors' samples. The chain couples TRBV25-1 to TRBJ1-6; D uncertain. CDR3 in DNA: TGTGATCACCGGGACTATAATTCACCCCTCCACTTT. Translation: CDHRDYNSPLHF.